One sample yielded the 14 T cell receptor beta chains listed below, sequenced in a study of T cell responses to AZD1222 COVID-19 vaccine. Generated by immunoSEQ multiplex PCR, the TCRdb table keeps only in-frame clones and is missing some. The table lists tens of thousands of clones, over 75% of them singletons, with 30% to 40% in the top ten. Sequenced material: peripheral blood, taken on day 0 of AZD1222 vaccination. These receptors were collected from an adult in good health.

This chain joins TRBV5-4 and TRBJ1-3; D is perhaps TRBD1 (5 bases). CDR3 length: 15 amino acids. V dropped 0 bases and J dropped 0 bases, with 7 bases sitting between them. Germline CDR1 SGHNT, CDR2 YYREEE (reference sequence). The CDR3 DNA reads TGTGCCAGCAGCTTGGGGGGGAGCTCTGGAAACACCATATATTTT. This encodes CASSLGGSSGNTIYF.

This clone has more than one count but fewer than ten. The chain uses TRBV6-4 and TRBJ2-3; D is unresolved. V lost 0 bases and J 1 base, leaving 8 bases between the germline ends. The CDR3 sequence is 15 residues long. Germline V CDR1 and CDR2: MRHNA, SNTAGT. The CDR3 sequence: CASSDSNGGTDTQYF. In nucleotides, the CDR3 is TGTGCCAGCAGTGACTCAAATGGAGGCACAGATACGCAGTATTTT.

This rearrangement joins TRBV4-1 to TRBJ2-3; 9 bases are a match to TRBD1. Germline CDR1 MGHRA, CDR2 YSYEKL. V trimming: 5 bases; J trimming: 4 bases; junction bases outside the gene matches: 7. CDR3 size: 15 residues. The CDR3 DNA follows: TGCGCCAGCAGCACCCGGGACAGGGTGCCAGATACGCAGTATTTT. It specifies CASSTRDRVPDTQYF.

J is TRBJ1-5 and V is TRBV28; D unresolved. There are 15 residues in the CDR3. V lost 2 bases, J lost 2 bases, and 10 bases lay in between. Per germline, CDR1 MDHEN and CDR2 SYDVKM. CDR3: CASSLENIRNQPQHF. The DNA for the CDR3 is TGTGCCAGCAGTTTAGAGAACATTCGCAATCAGCCCCAGCATTTT.

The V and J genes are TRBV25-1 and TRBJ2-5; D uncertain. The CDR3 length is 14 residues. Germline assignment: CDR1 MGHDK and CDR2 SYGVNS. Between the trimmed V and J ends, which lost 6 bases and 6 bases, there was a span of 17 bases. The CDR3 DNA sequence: TGTGCCAGCAGCGCAGCCGAGGTGTGGAAGACCCAGTACTTC. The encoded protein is CASSAAEVWKTQYF.

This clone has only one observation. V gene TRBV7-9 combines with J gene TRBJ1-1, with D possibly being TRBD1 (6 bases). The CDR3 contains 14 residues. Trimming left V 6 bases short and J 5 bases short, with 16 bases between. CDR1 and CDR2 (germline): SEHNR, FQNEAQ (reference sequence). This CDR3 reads CASSSDRTRTEAFF. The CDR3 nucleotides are TGTGCCAGCAGTTCTGACAGGACTAGGACTGAAGCTTTCTTT.

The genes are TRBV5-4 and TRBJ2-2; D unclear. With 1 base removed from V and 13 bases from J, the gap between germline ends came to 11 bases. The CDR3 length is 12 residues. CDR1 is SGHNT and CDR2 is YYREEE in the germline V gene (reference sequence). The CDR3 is CASSLNLSGLFF. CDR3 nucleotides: TGTGCCAGCAGCTTGAACCTTTCTGGGCTGTTTTTT.

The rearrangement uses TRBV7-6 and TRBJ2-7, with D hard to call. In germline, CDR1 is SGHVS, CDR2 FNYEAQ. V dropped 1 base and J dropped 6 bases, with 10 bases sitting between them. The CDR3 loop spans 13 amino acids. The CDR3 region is CASSLERLSEQYF. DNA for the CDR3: TGTGCCAGCAGCTTAGAGAGACTCTCCGAGCAGTACTTC.

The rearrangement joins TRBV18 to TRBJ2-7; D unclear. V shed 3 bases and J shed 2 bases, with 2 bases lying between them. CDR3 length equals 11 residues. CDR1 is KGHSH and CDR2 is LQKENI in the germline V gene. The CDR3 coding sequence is TGTGCCAGCTCACCGGCCTACGAGCAGTACTTC. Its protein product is CASSPAYEQYF.

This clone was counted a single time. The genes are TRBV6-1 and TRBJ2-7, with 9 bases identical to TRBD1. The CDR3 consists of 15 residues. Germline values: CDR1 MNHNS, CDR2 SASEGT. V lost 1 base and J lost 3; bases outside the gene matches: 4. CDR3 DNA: TGTGCCAGCAGTGAAGTCGGGACAGGGTTCTACGAGCAGTACTTC. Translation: CASSEVGTGFYEQYF.

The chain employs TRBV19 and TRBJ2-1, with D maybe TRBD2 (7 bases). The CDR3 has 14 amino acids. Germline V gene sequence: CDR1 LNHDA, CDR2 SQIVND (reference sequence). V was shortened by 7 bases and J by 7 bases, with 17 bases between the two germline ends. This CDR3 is CASIQGGGGNEQFF. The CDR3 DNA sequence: TGTGCCAGTATACAGGGAGGGGGAGGGAATGAGCAGTTCTTC.

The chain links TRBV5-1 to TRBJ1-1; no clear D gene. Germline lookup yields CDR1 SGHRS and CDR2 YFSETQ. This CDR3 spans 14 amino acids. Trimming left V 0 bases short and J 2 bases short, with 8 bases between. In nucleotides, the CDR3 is TGCGCCAGCAGCTTGGGGCAGCCTAACACTGAAGCTTTCTTT. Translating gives CASSLGQPNTEAFF.

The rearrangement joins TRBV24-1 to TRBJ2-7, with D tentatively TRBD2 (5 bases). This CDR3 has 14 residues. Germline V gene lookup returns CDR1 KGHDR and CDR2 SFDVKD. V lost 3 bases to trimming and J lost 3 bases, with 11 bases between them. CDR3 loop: CATSDRTGIYEQYF. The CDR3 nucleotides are TGTGCCACCAGTGATCGAACCGGGATCTACGAGCAGTACTTC.

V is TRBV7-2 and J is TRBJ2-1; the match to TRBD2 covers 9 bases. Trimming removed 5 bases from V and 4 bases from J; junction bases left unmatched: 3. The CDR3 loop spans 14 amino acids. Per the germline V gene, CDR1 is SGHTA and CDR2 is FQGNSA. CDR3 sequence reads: CASSPAGGYNEQFF. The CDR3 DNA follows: TGTGCCAGCAGCCCCGCGGGAGGGTACAATGAGCAGTTCTTC.